This T cell receptor (beta chain) is from a study of T cells after yellow fever vaccination. General study points: Contaminating bulk clonotypes could be abundant in FACS-sorted repertoires. Some clonotypes were seen in both the CD4 and the CD8 compartments. These made up a small share and likely arose from convergent recombination. Clones from primary vaccination mostly reappeared after the booster (roughly 97% CD4, around 90% CD8).

For TCR, cDNA came from 5'RACE template switching, which added a universal primer site and UMIs. TCRdb reprocessed the 5' RACE reads via MiXCR and lists one record per CDR3 protein. This table holds 500,000 to 700,000 distinct CDR3 sequences, 15% to 20% found once. Germline CDR1 DFQATT, CDR2 SNEGSKA (reference sequence). The CDR3 has 13 amino acids. V was clipped by 7 bases and J by 1 base; unmatched bases: 5. This clonotype was detected only a few times. Antigen specificity is unknown. The rearrangement links TRBV20-1 to TRBJ2-3; 7 bases are shared with TRBD2. The sequenced sample was PBMCs, obtained 15 days after the yellow fever booster vaccination. The sequence was obtained from a man aged 25-45 years who received the YFV17D yellow fever vaccine. CDR3 in amino acids: CSVSGARTDTQYF. The CDR3 coding sequence is TGCAGTGTCAGCGGGGCCCGCACAGATACGCAGTATTTT.